This TCR beta chain was captured by sequencing in a study of T cell clusters in autoimmune cytopenias. Study-wide findings and caveats: TRB repertoire shifts in secondary cytopenia and chronic lymphocytic leukemia mostly reflected lymphoma, not autoimmunity. Compared with active autoimmune hepatitis patients, healthy donors showed about 2.8-fold more exclusive TRB clusters. No experiment has yet validated the function of the T cell clusters defined in silico. Physiological T cell clusters of healthy donors were apparently absent in primary autoimmune cytopenia patients.

With regard to this clonotype: Its antigen is unknown.

TRB was amplified by touch-down multiplex PCR, primer pools A and B combined. Reprocessing the multiplex PCR reads, TCRdb reports a single entry for every CDR3 protein and omits DNA. The table counts about 4,400 distinct CDR3 sequences; over 12% lies in the top ten. Each sample's input was around 270 ng genomic DNA, about 38,000 genome equivalents. CDR1 and CDR2 (germline): DFQATT, SNEGSKA (reference sequence). CDR3 length equals 13 residues. What was sequenced was peripheral blood. The chain couples TRBV20-1 to TRBJ2-7. The sequence was obtained from a human donor with an autoimmune cytopenia or autoimmune hepatitis (not recorded which). The CDR3: CSASGSFGHEQYF.